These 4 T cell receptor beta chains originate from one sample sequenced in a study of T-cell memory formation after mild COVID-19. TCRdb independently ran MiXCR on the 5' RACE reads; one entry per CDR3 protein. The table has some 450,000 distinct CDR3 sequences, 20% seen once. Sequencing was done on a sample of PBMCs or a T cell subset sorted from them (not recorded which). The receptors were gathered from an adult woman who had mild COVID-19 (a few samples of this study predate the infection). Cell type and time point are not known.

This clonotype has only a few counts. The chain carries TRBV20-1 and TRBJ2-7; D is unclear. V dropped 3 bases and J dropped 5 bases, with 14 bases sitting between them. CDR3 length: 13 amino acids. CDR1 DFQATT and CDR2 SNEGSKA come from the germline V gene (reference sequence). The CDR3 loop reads CSASGRRSDEQYF. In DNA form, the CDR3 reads TGCAGTGCTAGTGGCAGAAGAAGTGACGAGCAGTACTTC.

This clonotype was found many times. The DNA of the CDR3 is TGTGCCAGCAGCCTACTCACAGGGTTCGGGGATGAGCAGTTCTTC. Translated: CASSLLTGFGDEQFF. This chain connects TRBV7-9 to TRBJ2-1; perhaps TRBD1 as D (6 bases). The CDR3 length is 15 residues. With 5 bases removed from V and 8 bases from J, the gap between germline ends came to 19 bases. CDR1 and CDR2 from the germline V gene are SEHNR and FQNEAQ (reference sequence).

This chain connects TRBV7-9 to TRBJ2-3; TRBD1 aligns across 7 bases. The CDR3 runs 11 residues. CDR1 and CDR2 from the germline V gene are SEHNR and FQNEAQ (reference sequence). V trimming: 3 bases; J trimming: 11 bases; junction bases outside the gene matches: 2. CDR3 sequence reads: CASSFGTEQYF. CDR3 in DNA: TGTGCCAGCAGCTTTGGGACAGAGCAGTATTTT.

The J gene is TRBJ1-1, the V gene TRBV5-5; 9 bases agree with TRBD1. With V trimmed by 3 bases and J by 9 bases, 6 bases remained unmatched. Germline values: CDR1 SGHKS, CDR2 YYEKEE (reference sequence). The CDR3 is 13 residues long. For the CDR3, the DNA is TGTGCCAGCAGCTCCTGGGACAGGGACAAAGCTTTCTTT. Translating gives CASSSWDRDKAFF.